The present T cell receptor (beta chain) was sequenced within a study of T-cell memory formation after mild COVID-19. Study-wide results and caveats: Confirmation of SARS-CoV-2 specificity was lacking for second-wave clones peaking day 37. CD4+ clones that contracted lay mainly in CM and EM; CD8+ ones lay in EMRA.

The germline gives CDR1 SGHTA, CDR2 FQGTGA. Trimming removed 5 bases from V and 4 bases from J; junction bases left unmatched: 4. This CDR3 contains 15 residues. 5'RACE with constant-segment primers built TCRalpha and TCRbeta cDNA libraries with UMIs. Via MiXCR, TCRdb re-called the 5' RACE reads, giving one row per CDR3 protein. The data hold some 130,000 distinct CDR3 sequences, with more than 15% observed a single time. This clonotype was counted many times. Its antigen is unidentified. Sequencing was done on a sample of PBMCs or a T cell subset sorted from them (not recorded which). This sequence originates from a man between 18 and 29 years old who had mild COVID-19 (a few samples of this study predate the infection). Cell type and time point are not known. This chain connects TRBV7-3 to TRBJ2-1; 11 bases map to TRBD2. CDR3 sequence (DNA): TGTGCCAGCAGCAAACTAGCGGGGGCTTACAATGAGCAGTTCTTC. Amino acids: CASSKLAGAYNEQFF.